This passage covers 23 T cell receptor beta chains from one sample sequenced in a study of blood T cell repertoires in COVID-19. Repertoires were generated with immunoSEQ multiplex PCR, while TCRdb's copy carries only in-frame clones and drops some. Among about 160,000 clones, around 84% were seen once, and the ten largest hold about 0.95%. Sequenced input: peripheral blood. The origin of the receptors is a man aged 35 to 55 with acute or convalescent COVID-19.

The gene calls are TRBV7-9 and TRBJ1-2, with D possibly matching TRBD1 (6 bases). Germline CDR1 is SEHNR and CDR2 is FQNEAQ (reference sequence). The CDR3 loop spans 14 amino acids. The V gene lost 4 bases and the J gene lost 1 base, with 10 bases spanning the gap. The CDR3 is CASSSYRDNYGYTF. The DNA for the CDR3 is TGTGCCAGCAGCTCGTACAGGGATAACTATGGCTACACCTTC.

The chain has TRBV1 and TRBJ2-7; the table names TRBD1, a call not compared with the DNA. TRBV1 is given as a pseudogene. The CDR3 covers 13 residues. The CDR3 loop is CTSSRDRGSVQYF. The CDR3 DNA reads as TGCACCAGCAGTCGGGACAGGGGGAGCGTGCAGTACTTC.

The sample holds a few counts of this clone. The CDR3 DNA reads as TGTGCCAGTAGTGCGGGAGTGATCACAGATACGCAGTATTTT. It specifies CASSAGVITDTQYF. The chain employs TRBV19 and TRBJ2-3, with 7 nucleotides matching TRBD2. CDR1 and CDR2 (germline): LNHDA, SQIVND (reference sequence). With 5 bases clipped from V and 2 bases from J, the junction kept 4 bases outside the gene matches. The CDR3 is 14 amino acids.

A few counts support this clone. V usage is TRBV4-1 and J usage is TRBJ1-5; TRBD1 is a possible D gene (5 bases). There are 14 residues in the CDR3. Per germline, CDR1 MGHRA and CDR2 YSYEKL. Trimming removed 2 bases at V and 6 bases at J, with 11 bases between. CDR3 DNA sequence: TGCGCCAGCAGCCAACGAGACAGTCTTCAGCCCCAGCATTTT. Residues: CASSQRDSLQPQHF.

This clone has only one observation. The chain is built from TRBV4-1 and TRBJ2-6; TRBD1 matches 12 bases. V was pared by 0 bases and J by 2 bases, with 14 bases of the junction left unmatched. Germline CDR1 and CDR2: MGHRA and YSYEKL. The CDR3 has 22 residues. The CDR3 reads CASSQESGDRGRVIAGANVLTF. CDR3 in DNA: TGCGCCAGCAGCCAAGAGAGTGGGGACAGGGGGCGAGTCATCGCTGGGGCCAACGTCCTGACTTTC.

The J gene is TRBJ1-4, the V gene TRBV5-6; D is ambiguous. The CDR3 loop spans 15 amino acids. The germline V and J ends were trimmed by 5 bases and 0 bases, with 11 bases remaining between them. Germline V gives CDR1 SGHDT, CDR2 YYEEEE. The CDR3 loop is CASSNALATNEKLFF. The CDR3 DNA sequence: TGTGCCAGCAGTAATGCTCTAGCAACTAATGAAAAACTGTTTTTT.

The V and J genes are TRBV27 and TRBJ2-3; tentatively, D is TRBD2 (6 bases). The V and J ends lost 6 bases and 0 bases respectively, with 16 bases between them. The length of the CDR3 is 16 residues. Germline assignment: CDR1 MNHEY and CDR2 SMNVEV (reference sequence). CDR3 loop: CASSRGDSASTDTQYF. The CDR3 DNA reads as TGTGCCAGCAGCCGTGGGGACTCCGCCAGCACAGATACGCAGTATTTT.

Written as DNA, the CDR3 is TGTGCCAGCAGCTTAGATCCGGCGGGAGAAAAACTGTTTTTT. This codes for CASSLDPAGEKLFF. The rearrangement joins TRBV7-2 to TRBJ1-4; D call uncertain. V was shortened by 1 base and J by 8 bases, with 11 bases between the two germline ends. CDR3 length equals 14 residues. The germline V gene has CDR1 SGHTA and CDR2 FQGNSA.

DNA for the CDR3: TGTGCCAGCAGTCAGGGTGGAAATGGCTACACCTTC. It specifies CASSQGGNGYTF. The rearrangement links TRBV28 to TRBJ1-2; D is perhaps TRBD1 (5 bases). Germline assignment: CDR1 MDHEN and CDR2 SYDVKM. This CDR3 spans 12 amino acids. The germline V and J ends were trimmed by 5 bases and 6 bases, with 10 bases remaining between them.

The V gene is TRBV9, the J gene TRBJ2-5, with TRBD2 matching over 16 bases. Looked up from germline, CDR1 is SGDLS and CDR2 is YYNGEE. V lost 3 bases, J lost 2 bases, and 7 bases stayed unmatched. The CDR3 runs 18 residues. CDR3 DNA: TGTGCCAGCAGCGCAGGGACTAGCGGGGGGGAACCTCAAGAGACCCAGTACTTC. Its protein is CASSAGTSGGEPQETQYF.

Written as DNA, the CDR3 is TGTGCCAGCAGTGCCCCGGGACAGGGGAACAATCAGCCCCAGCATTTT. It codes for CASSAPGQGNNQPQHF. This rearrangement joins TRBV6-1 to TRBJ1-5; 10 bases fit TRBD1. Trimming at V came to 4 bases and at J to 3 bases, leaving 6 bases not matched to a gene. From germline, CDR1 is MNHNS and CDR2 SASEGT. CDR3 length: 16 amino acids.

This clone came up once. This sequence joins TRBV6-5 and TRBJ1-6, with TRBD1 identical over 8 bases. Germline V gives CDR1 MNHEY, CDR2 SVGAGI. The J segment lost 0 bases and the V segment lost 7 bases, leaving 2 bases of the junction unmatched. There are 15 residues in the CDR3. The CDR3 reads CASKTGGSYNSPLHF. CDR3 in DNA: TGTGCCAGCAAAACAGGGGGCTCCTATAATTCACCCCTCCACTTT.

V is TRBV9 and J is TRBJ1-2; 8 bases fit TRBD1. Germline CDR1 reads SGDLS; CDR2 reads YYNGEE. The trim removed 2 bases at V and 3 bases at J, leaving 3 bases unmatched. This CDR3 has 14 amino acids. The CDR3 nucleotides are TGTGCCAGCAGCGTTCAGGGGGCGGACTATGGCTACACCTTC. Its protein is CASSVQGADYGYTF.

The chain couples TRBV12-5 to TRBJ2-1, with 12 positions matching TRBD2. With 1 base clipped from V and 6 bases from J, the junction kept 1 base outside the gene matches. Per the germline V gene, CDR1 is LGHNT and CDR2 is FRNRAP. The length of the CDR3 is 15 residues. The CDR3 DNA sequence: TGTGCTAGTGGTTTGGGACTAGCGGGGGTCAATGAGCAGTTCTTC. It translates to CASGLGLAGVNEQFF.

The chain combines TRBV4-2 with TRBJ2-3; 7 nucleotides line up with TRBD2. The V gene end was trimmed by 4 bases and the J gene end by 2 bases; junction bases not matched to a gene: 12. From germline, CDR1 is LGHNA and CDR2 YNFKEQ. The CDR3 has 17 amino acids. CDR3: CASSPSLGLPPTDTQYF. The DNA of the CDR3 is TGTGCCAGCAGCCCCTCCCTGGGACTACCGCCCACAGATACGCAGTATTTT.

The chain is built from TRBV4-3 and TRBJ2-1; 11 bases align to TRBD2. The CDR3 has 17 amino acids. After removal of 0 bases from V and 2 bases from J, the junction contained 3 bases not matched to a gene. The V gene's germline CDR1 is LGHNA and CDR2 YSLEER. The CDR3 DNA reads TGCGCCAGCAGCCAAGATATGGGACTAGCGGCCTACAATGAGCAGTTCTTC. Translation gives CASSQDMGLAAYNEQFF.

The chain couples TRBV4-2 to TRBJ1-3; 9 bases map to TRBD1. The junction had 5 bases not matched to a gene; V was cut back by 4 bases and J by 4 bases. The length of the CDR3 is 15 residues. Germline lookup yields CDR1 LGHNA and CDR2 YNFKEQ. CDR3 DNA sequence: TGTGCCAGCAGCCGAGACAGGGGGAACGGAAACACCATATATTTT. This codes for CASSRDRGNGNTIYF.

The genes are TRBV3-1 (or the pseudogene TRBV3-2) and TRBJ1-3, with 8 bases identical to TRBD1. V trimming: 2 bases; J trimming: 4 bases; junction bases outside the gene matches: 7. This CDR3 comprises 16 residues. Germline V lookup: CDR1 LGHDT, CDR2 YNNKEL (reference sequence). The CDR3 nucleotides are TGTGCCAGCAGCCAATACATCCAGGGGGCCGGAAACACCATATATTTT. Its translation: CASSQYIQGAGNTIYF.

The chain is built from TRBV19 and TRBJ2-7, with D tentatively TRBD1 (6 bases). The germline V gene has CDR1 LNHDA and CDR2 SQIVND (reference sequence). The CDR3 spans 14 residues. V dropped 3 bases and J dropped 6 bases, with 15 bases sitting between them. CDR3 bases: TGTGCCAGTAGTATCTCATTGGCAGGGGCCGAGCAGTACTTC. It codes for CASSISLAGAEQYF.

The CDR3, as DNA: TGTGCCAGCAGTCCACAGGGTTCTAACTATGGCTACACCTTC. Translated, it gives CASSPQGSNYGYTF. The chain uses TRBV2 and TRBJ1-2, with D tentatively TRBD1 (6 bases). V lost 5 bases, J lost 0 bases, and 10 bases lay in between. CDR1 and CDR2 (germline): SNHLY, FYNNEI. The CDR3 extends over 14 amino acids.

This clone was found once. This rearrangement joins TRBV30 to TRBJ1-2; 7 nucleotides match TRBD1. The CDR3 contains 15 residues. The V gene end was trimmed by 2 bases and the J gene end by 1 base; junction bases not matched to a gene: 7. Germline V gene lookup returns CDR1 GTSNPN and CDR2 SVGIG (reference sequence). CDR3 in DNA: TGTGCCTGGAGTCTATTCACAGGGGTTAACTATGGCTACACCTTC. Protein product: CAWSLFTGVNYGYTF.

The CDR3 spells CASGPGGGDEKLFF. The DNA of the CDR3 is TGCGCCAGCGGCCCGGGGGGGGGCGATGAAAAACTGTTTTTT. The genes are TRBV4-3 and TRBJ1-4, with D perhaps TRBD1 (6 bases). The CDR3 covers 14 residues. Germline-derived CDR1 and CDR2 are LGHNA and YSLEER. V was clipped by 8 bases and J by 6 bases, with 16 bases between them.

V usage is TRBV6-5 and J usage is TRBJ2-2, with D perhaps TRBD1 (6 bases). The V gene lost 8 bases and the J gene lost 2 bases, with 12 bases spanning the gap. From germline, CDR1 is MNHEY and CDR2 SVGAGI. The CDR3 is 14 residues long. The CDR3 is CASGRTVNTGELFF. The CDR3 coding sequence is TGTGCCAGCGGCCGGACAGTTAACACCGGGGAGCTGTTTTTT.